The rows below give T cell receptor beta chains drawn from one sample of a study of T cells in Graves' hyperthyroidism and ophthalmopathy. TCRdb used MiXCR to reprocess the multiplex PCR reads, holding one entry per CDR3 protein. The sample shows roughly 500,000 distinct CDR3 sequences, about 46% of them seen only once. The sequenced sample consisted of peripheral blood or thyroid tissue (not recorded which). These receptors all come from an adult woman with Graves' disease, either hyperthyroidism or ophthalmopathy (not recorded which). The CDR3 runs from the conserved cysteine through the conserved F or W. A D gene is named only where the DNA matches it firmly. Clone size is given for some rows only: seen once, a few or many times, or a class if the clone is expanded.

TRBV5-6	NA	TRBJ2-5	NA	TGTGCCAGCAGCAGGCCAAAGGACAAAGAGACCCAGTACTTC	CASSRPKDKETQYF
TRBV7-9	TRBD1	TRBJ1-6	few	TGTGCCAGCAGCCCTGGGACAGCTATCGAGGTCCTCCACTTT	CASSPGTAIEVLHF
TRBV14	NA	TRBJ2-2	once	TGTGCCAGCAGCGGAATCACCGGGGAGCTGTTTTTC	CASSGITGELFF
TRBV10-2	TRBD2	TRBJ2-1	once	TGCGCCAGCAGTGAGATAGCGGGACTAGCCTACAATGAGCAGTTCTTC	CASSEIAGLAYNEQFF
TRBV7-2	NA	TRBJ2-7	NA	TGTGCCAGCAGCCCCAATCAGGGGACCAACGAGCAGTACTTC	CASSPNQGTNEQYF
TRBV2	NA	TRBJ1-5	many	TGTGCCAGCAGTGGTCAAACGGGTAGCAATCAGCCCCAGCATTTT	CASSGQTGSNQPQHF
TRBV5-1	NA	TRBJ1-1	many	TGCGCCAGCAGCCTGGGGGGAGATACCACTGAAGCTTTCTTT	CASSLGGDTTEAFF
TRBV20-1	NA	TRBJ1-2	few	TGCAGTGCTAGACAGCCCCCTTATGGCTACACCTTC	CSARQPPYGYTF
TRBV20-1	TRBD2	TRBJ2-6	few	TGCAGTGCCCCTAGACTAGCGGGAGTAGATGGGGCCAACGTCCTGACTTTC	CSAPRLAGVDGANVLTF
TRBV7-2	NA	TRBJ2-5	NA	TGTGCCAGCAGCTTAGCCGCGTTGACCCAGTACTTC	CASSLAALTQYF
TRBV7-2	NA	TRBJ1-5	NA	TGTGCCAGCAGCTTTACGAGGGATCAGCCCCAGCATTTT	CASSFTRDQPQHF
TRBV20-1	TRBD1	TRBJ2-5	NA	TGCAGTGAGGACGCGGGACAGGGCAAAGAGACCCAGTACTTC	CSEDAGQGKETQYF
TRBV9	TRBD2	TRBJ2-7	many	TGTGCCAGCAGCGTAGATGCGGGAGGTAACTACGAGCAGTACTTC	CASSVDAGGNYEQYF